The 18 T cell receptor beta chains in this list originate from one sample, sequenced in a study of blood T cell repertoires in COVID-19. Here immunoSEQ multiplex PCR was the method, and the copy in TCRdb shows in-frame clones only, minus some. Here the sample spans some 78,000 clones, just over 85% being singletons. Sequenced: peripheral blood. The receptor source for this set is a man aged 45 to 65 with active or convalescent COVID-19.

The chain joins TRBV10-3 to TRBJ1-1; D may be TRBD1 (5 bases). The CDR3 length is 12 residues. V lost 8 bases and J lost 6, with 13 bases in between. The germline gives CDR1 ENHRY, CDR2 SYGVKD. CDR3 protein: CAIGNRGAEAFF. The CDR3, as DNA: TGTGCCATCGGAAATCGGGGGGCTGAAGCTTTCTTT.

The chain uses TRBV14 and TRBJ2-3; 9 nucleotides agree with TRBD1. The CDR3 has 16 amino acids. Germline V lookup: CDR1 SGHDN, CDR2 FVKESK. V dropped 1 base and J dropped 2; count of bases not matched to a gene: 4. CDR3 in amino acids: CASSQAGTGTTDTQYF. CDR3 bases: TGTGCCAGCAGCCAAGCCGGGACAGGGACCACAGATACGCAGTATTTT.

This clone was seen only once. This CDR3 reads CASRPAGGADTEAFF. CDR3 DNA: TGTGCCAGCAGGCCTGCCGGGGGGGCGGACACTGAAGCTTTCTTT. The chain combines TRBV11-2 with TRBJ1-1; D possibly corresponds to TRBD1 (6 bases). This CDR3 has 15 residues. Germline V CDR1 and CDR2: SGHAT, FQNNGV. V gave up 6 bases and J gave up 3 bases, with 17 bases separating them.

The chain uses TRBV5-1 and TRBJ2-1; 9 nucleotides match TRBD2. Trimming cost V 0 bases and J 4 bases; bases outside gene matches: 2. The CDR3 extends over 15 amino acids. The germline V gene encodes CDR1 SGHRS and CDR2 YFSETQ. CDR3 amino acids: CASSLESGGYNEQFF. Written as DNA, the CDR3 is TGCGCCAGCAGCTTGGAAAGCGGGGGGTACAATGAGCAGTTCTTC.

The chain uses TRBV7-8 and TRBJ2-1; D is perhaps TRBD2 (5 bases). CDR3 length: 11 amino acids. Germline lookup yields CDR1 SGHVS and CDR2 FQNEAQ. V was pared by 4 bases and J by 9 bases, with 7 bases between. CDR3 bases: TGTGCCAGCAGCTCCCGGGGTGAGCAGTTCTTC. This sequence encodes CASSSRGEQFF. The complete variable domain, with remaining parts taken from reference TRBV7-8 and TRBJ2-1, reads GAGVSQSPRYKVAKRGQDVALRCDPISGHVSLFWYQQALGQGPEFLTYFQNEAQLDKSGLPSDRFFAERPEGSVSTLKIQRTQQEDSAVYLCASSSRGEQFFGPGTRLTVL.

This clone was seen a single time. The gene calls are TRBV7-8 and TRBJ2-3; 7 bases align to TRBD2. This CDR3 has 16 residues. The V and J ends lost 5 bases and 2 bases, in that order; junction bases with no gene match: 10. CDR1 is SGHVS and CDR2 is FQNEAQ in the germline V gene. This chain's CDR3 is CASSPQMGGITDTQYF. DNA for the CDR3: TGTGCCAGCAGCCCTCAGATGGGGGGGATCACAGATACGCAGTATTTT.

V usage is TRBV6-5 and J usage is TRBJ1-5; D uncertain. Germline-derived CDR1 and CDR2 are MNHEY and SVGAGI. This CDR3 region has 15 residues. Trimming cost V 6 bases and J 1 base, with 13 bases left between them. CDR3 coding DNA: TGTGCCAGCAGCCCACTTATAAGAAGCAATCAGCCCCAGCATTTT. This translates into CASSPLIRSNQPQHF.

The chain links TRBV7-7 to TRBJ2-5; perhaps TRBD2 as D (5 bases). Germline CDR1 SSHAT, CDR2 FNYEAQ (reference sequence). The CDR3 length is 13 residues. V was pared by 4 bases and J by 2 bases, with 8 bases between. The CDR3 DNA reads TGTGCCAGCAGCTCCCGGGAACAAGAGACCCAGTACTTC. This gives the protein CASSSREQETQYF. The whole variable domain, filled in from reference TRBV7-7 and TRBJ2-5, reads GAGVSQSPRYKVTKRGQDVTLRCDPISSHATLYWYQQALGQGPEFLTYFNYEAQPDKSGLPSDRFSAERPEGSISTLTIQRTEQRDSAMYRCASSSREQETQYFGPGTRLLVL.

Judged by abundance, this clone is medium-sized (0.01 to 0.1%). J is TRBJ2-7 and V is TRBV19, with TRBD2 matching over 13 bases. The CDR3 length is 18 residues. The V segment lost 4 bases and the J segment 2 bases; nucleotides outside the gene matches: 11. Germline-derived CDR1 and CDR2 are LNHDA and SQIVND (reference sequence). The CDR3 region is CASSTGTSGTPRPYEQYF. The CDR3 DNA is TGTGCCAGTAGTACCGGGACTAGCGGGACCCCGAGGCCCTACGAGCAGTACTTC.

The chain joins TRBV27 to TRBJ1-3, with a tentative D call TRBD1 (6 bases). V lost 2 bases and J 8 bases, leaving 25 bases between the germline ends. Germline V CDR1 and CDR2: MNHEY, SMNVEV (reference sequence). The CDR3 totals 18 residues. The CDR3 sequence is CASSLLPQLFGRGHTIYF. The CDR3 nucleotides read TGTGCCAGCAGTTTACTCCCCCAATTATTCGGCAGGGGCCACACCATATATTTT.

CDR3: CASSAGLAGETVQDTQYF. CDR3 nucleotide sequence: TGTGCCAGCAGCGCCGGACTAGCGGGAGAAACGGTCCAAGATACGCAGTATTTT. The chain joins TRBV9 to TRBJ2-3; 13 bases map to TRBD2. Per the germline V gene, CDR1 is SGDLS and CDR2 is YYNGEE. The ends lost 3 bases at V and 5 bases at J; junction bases unmatched: 12. This CDR3 spans 18 amino acids.

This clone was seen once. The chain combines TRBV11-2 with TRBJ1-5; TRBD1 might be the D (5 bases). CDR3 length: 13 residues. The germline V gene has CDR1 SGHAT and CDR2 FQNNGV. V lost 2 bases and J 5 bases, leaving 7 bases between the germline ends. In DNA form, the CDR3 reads TGTGCCAGCAGCTTATCCAGGGATCAGCCCCAGCATTTT. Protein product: CASSLSRDQPQHF.

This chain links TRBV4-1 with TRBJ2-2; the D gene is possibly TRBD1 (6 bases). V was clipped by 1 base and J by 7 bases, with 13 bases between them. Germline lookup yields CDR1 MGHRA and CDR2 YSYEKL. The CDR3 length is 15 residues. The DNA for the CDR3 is TGCGCCAGCAGCCAAGGATTTCTAGGGGGCGGGGAGCTGTTTTTT. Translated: CASSQGFLGGGELFF.

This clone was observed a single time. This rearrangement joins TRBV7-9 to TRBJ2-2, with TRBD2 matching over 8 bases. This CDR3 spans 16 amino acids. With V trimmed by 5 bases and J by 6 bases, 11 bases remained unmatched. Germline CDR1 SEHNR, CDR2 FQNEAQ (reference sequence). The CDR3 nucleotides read TGTGCCAGCAGCCCTTGGACTAGCACTCCCCCCGGGGAGCTGTTTTTT. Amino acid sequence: CASSPWTSTPPGELFF.

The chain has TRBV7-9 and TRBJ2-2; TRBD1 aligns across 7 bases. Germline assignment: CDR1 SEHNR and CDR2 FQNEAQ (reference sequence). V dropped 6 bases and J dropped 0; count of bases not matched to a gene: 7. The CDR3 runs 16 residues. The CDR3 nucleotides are TGTGCCAGCAGGGATGGGACAGTCGCGAACACCGGGGAGCTGTTTTTT. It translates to CASRDGTVANTGELFF. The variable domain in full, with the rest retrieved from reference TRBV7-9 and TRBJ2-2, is DTGVSQNPRHKITKRGQNVTFRCDPISEHNRLYWYRQTLGQGPEFLTYFQNEAQLEKSRLLSDRFSAERPKGSFSTLEIQRTEQGDSAMYLCASRDGTVANTGELFFGEGSRLTVL.

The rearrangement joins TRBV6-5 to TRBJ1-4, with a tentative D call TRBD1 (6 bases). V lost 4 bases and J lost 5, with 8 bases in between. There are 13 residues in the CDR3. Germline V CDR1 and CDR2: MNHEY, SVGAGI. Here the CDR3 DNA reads TGTGCCAGCAGTTGGACAGTGAATGAAAAACTGTTTTTT. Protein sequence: CASSWTVNEKLFF.

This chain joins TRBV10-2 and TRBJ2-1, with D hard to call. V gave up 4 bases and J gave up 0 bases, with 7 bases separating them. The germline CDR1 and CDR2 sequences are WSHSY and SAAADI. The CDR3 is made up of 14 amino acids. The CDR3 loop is CASSVLSSYNEQFF. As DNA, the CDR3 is TGCGCCAGCAGTGTCCTTAGCTCCTACAATGAGCAGTTCTTC.

CDR3 residues: CASSLQVNEKLFF. The CDR3 nucleotides are TGTGCCAGCAGCTTACAGGTTAATGAAAAACTGTTTTTT. The chain recombines TRBV5-4 with TRBJ1-4; tentative D call: TRBD1 (5 bases). The V gene's germline CDR1 is SGHNT and CDR2 YYREEE (reference sequence). The CDR3 sequence is 13 residues long. V shed 2 bases and J shed 4 bases, with 6 bases lying between them.